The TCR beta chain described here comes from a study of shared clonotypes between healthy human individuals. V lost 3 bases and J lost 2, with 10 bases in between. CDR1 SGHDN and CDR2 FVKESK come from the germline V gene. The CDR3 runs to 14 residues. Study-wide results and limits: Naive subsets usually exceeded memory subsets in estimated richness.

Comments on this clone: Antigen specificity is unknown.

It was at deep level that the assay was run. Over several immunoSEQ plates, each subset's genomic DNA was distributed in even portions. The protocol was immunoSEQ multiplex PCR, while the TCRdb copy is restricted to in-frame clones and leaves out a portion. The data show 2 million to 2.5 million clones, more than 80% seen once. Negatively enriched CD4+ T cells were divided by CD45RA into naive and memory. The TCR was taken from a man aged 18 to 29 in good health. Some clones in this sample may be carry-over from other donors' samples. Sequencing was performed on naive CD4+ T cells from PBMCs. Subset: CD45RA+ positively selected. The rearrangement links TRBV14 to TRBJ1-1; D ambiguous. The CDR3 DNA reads TGTGCCAGCAGCCATCTTGGACGAAACACTGAAGCTTTCTTT. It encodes CASSHLGRNTEAFF.